The sequence of this T cell receptor beta chain was determined in a study of T cell repertoires in cytomegalovirus infection. Study-wide background: Public TCR beta signatures indicated both CMV infection and matching HLA type. Regarding the study as a whole: CMV-specific HLA-C-restricted TCR beta clonotypes dominated the ex vivo response. Accumulated public TCR beta family frequency recognized individuals carrying CMV together with the relevant HLA.

This clonotype was seen at least ten times. Its antigen is unidentified. TCRdb reprocessed the reads via MiXCR and lists one record per CDR3 protein. The table shows 630,000 or so distinct CDR3 sequences, with 24% occurring only once. The germline CDR1 and CDR2 sequences are SGHNT and YENEEA. Trimming cost V 2 bases and J 3 bases, with 12 bases left between them. The CDR3 consists of 15 residues. The sample consisted of CD8+ T cells from PBMCs. The chain joins TRBV11-3 to TRBJ2-3, with a tentative D call TRBD2 (6 bases). This receptor was obtained from a human donor in good health (CMV status not recorded). Some clones in this sample may be carry-over from other donors' samples. The CDR3 loop reads CASSLPDGGTDTQYF. The CDR3 coding sequence is TGTGCCAGCAGCTTACCGGACGGAGGGACAGATACGCAGTATTTT.